These 4 T cell receptor beta chains share one sample of origin, sequenced in a study of CD8 T cells in ankylosing spondylitis (TCRdb year 2017). The library was built by means of 5' RACE. Instrument used: Illumina HiSeq 2500. The public reads were run again by TCRdb, first through fastp at Q25 and then through MiXCR, and only productive beta chains were kept. Rows merge per CDR3 protein into single entries with the most common DNA and genes. The sample contains some 300,000 distinct CDR3 sequences, around 20% of them found a single time. The ten largest clones capture 3.5% of the sample. The specimen sequenced was blood, either unsorted or a sorted T cell fraction (not recorded which). The receptor set was obtained from a female donor with ankylosing spondylitis or in good health (not recorded which).

This clonotype was observed a handful of times. The gene calls are TRBV12-3 or TRBV12-4 and TRBJ2-6; D is unresolved. The CDR3 contains 14 residues. Trimming stripped 5 bases from V and 0 bases from J, with 5 bases between. DNA of the CDR3: TGTGCCAGCAGTCACAGCTCTGGGGCCAACGTCCTGACTTTC. It yields the protein CASSHSSGANVLTF.

This clonotype came up many times. This chain joins TRBV29-1 and TRBJ2-1; tentatively, D is TRBD2 (5 bases). The CDR3 totals 14 residues. The germline CDR1 and CDR2 sequences are SQVTM and ANQGSEA. Trimming took 6 bases from V and 0 from J, leaving 12 bases between them. The CDR3: CSVAAGNSYNEQFF. For the CDR3, the DNA is TGCAGCGTCGCGGCCGGGAACTCCTACAATGAGCAGTTCTTC.

This clonotype occurred many times. The chain couples TRBV11-2 to TRBJ1-4, with D hard to call. The CDR3 is 14 residues long. Per germline, CDR1 SGHAT and CDR2 FQNNGV. Deletions cut 0 bases from V and 11 bases from J, with 13 bases between. CDR3 nucleotide sequence: TGTGCCAGCAGCTTAGATAGGATGGCGAGGAAACTGTTTTTT. Protein product: CASSLDRMARKLFF.

This clonotype has just a few counts. V gene TRBV29-1 combines with J gene TRBJ2-7; D unclear. With 5 bases removed from V and 2 bases from J, the gap between germline ends came to 13 bases. The CDR3 is made up of 13 amino acids. Germline CDR1 SQVTM, CDR2 ANQGSEA. CDR3 sequence (DNA): TGCAGCGTTCGAATGACGGCCGCCTACGAGCAGTACTTC. It codes for CSVRMTAAYEQYF.